The rows below give T cell receptor beta chains drawn from one sample of a study of blood T cells in healthy people across ages. MiXCR was run by TCRdb on the 5' RACE reads, yielding one entry per CDR3 protein. The data hold hundreds of thousands of distinct CDR3 sequences, with around 28% observed a single time. The sample consisted of blood. The receptors were sampled from a woman over 75 in good health. The CDR3 runs from the conserved cysteine through the conserved F or W. D genes are given only for firm matches. The size entry is marked missing in some rows and otherwise reads once, few, many or a size class.

D: TRBD1
size: many
J: TRBJ1-2
V: TRBV27
DNA: TGTGCCAGCAGTTTAACCCGGGACAGGGCTAACTATGGCTACACCTTC
CDR3: CASSLTRDRANYGYTF

D: NA
size: few
J: TRBJ1-1
V: TRBV20-1
DNA: TGCAGTGCTAGAGGTCCAGTTAACACTGAAGCTTTCTTT
CDR3: CSARGPVNTEAFF

D: TRBD1
size: few
J: TRBJ1-2
V: TRBV14
DNA: TGTGCCAGCAGCCAAGCGACAGGGGGCGTCGGTGGCTACACCTTC
CDR3: CASSQATGGVGGYTF

D: NA
size: NA
J: TRBJ1-5
V: TRBV18
DNA: TGTGCCAGCTCAGCACTCCCCCCCGGGGTTCTAAGCAATCAGCCCCAGCATTTT
CDR3: CASSALPPGVLSNQPQHF

D: TRBD1
size: many
J: TRBJ2-5
V: TRBV24-1
DNA: TGTGCCACCAGTGCACTCCTTGGACAGGGGGCAAAGAAAGAGACCCAGTACTTC
CDR3: CATSALLGQGAKKETQYF

D: NA
size: once
J: TRBJ1-2
V: TRBV6-2/TRBV6-3
DNA: TGTGCCAGCAGTTACCGCCAGGCGCCCGTAGGGCTTGGCTACACCTTC
CDR3: CASSYRQAPVGLGYTF

D: NA
size: NA
J: TRBJ2-5
V: TRBV4-2
DNA: TGTGCCAGCAGCCACGGGGAGGTCCAAGAGACCCAGTACTTC
CDR3: CASSHGEVQETQYF

D: TRBD1
size: many
J: TRBJ2-1
V: TRBV5-1
DNA: TGCGCCAGCAGCTTGACCGGGACAGGGTTCTACAATGAGCAGTTCTTC
CDR3: CASSLTGTGFYNEQFF

D: NA
size: few
J: TRBJ1-1
V: TRBV14
DNA: TGTGCCAGCAGCCAATTGGAGATAGGCACTGAAGCTTTCTTT
CDR3: CASSQLEIGTEAFF

D: NA
size: many
J: TRBJ2-3
V: TRBV6-6
DNA: TGTGCCAGCAGAAGGGGTACAGATACGCAGTATTTT
CDR3: CASRRGTDTQYF

D: NA
size: NA
J: TRBJ2-2
V: TRBV6-2/TRBV6-3
DNA: TGTGCCAGCGGGCGGGGTCCAGGCACCGGGGAGCTGTTTTTT
CDR3: CASGRGPGTGELFF

D: NA
size: few
J: TRBJ2-1
V: TRBV6-2/TRBV6-3
DNA: TGTGCCAGCATACACCTTCCCACCTATGAGCAGTTCTTC
CDR3: CASIHLPTYEQFF

D: NA
size: many
J: TRBJ2-1
V: TRBV5-5
DNA: TGTGCCAGCAGCTTGGGGGTTACAGCTAATGAGCAGTTCTTC
CDR3: CASSLGVTANEQFF

D: NA
size: few
J: TRBJ2-4
V: TRBV14
DNA: TGTGCCAGCAGCCAAGGGTCTAACCTGCTAGCCAAAAACATTCAGTACTTC
CDR3: CASSQGSNLLAKNIQYF

D: NA
size: NA
J: TRBJ1-1
V: TRBV4-1
DNA: TGCGCCAGCAGCCTTACAGGGAATCTGAATGAAGCTTTCTTT
CDR3: CASSLTGNLNEAFF

D: TRBD1
size: many
J: TRBJ1-2
V: TRBV6-5
DNA: TGTGCCAGCAGTAACTCGGGACAGGGGAAAAGTGGCTACACCTTC
CDR3: CASSNSGQGKSGYTF

D: TRBD1
size: few
J: TRBJ2-5
V: TRBV20-1
DNA: TGCAGTGCTAGAGGGGGGACAGCCTACGAAGGGCAGTACTTC
CDR3: CSARGGTAYEGQYF

D: TRBD2
size: NA
J: TRBJ2-5
V: TRBV27
DNA: TGTGCCAGCAGCTACCTATCGACTAGCGGAACTCAAGAGACCCAGTACTTC
CDR3: CASSYLSTSGTQETQYF

D: TRBD1
size: few
J: TRBJ2-4
V: TRBV7-2
DNA: TGTGCCAGCAGCCCCTCCACAGGGGGAAACATTCAGTACTTC
CDR3: CASSPSTGGNIQYF

D: NA
size: many
J: TRBJ2-5
V: TRBV6-5
DNA: TGTGCCAGCAGTTACTCGTATCCCCCCTCGGGGGGCAGACAAGAGACCCAGTACTTC
CDR3: CASSYSYPPSGGRQETQYF

D: TRBD1
size: many
J: TRBJ2-1
V: TRBV6-5
DNA: TGTGCCAGCAGTTACCTGGGACAGGGGATAACGGCTGAGCAGTTCTTC
CDR3: CASSYLGQGITAEQFF

D: TRBD1
size: many
J: TRBJ1-2
V: TRBV7-9
DNA: TGTGCCAGCAGCGCCAGCGGGACAGGGGACTATGGCTACACCTTC
CDR3: CASSASGTGDYGYTF

D: NA
size: many
J: TRBJ1-2
V: TRBV5-5
DNA: TGTGCCAGCAGCTTGACAGGGCGTGCAGCGAGTAACTATGGCTACACCTTC
CDR3: CASSLTGRAASNYGYTF

D: NA
size: few
J: TRBJ2-3
V: TRBV6-5
DNA: TGTGCCAGCAGTTACACGGGACGGGGTAAAAGCACAGATACGCAGTATTTT
CDR3: CASSYTGRGKSTDTQYF

D: NA
size: many
J: TRBJ2-1
V: TRBV6-6
DNA: TGTGCCAGCAGTACCAACAATGAGCAGTTCTTC
CDR3: CASSTNNEQFF

D: TRBD1
size: many
J: TRBJ2-7
V: TRBV7-2
DNA: TGTGCCAGCAGCTTGCTCTCTCCGGGACAGGGATCCGAGCAGTACTTC
CDR3: CASSLLSPGQGSEQYF

D: TRBD1
size: NA
J: TRBJ1-2
V: TRBV30
DNA: TGTGCCTGGAACGCTGACAGGGTGGCCTATCGTGGCTACACCTTC
CDR3: CAWNADRVAYRGYTF

D: NA
size: NA
J: TRBJ1-5
V: TRBV7-2
DNA: TGTGCCAGCAGCGAGACAGATAAAGAAAGGCCCCAGCATTTT
CDR3: CASSETDKERPQHF

D: NA
size: many
J: TRBJ2-3
V: TRBV11-2
DNA: TGTGCCAGCAGCTTCATAGGCCAACCCACAGATACGCAGTATTTT
CDR3: CASSFIGQPTDTQYF

D: NA
size: NA
J: TRBJ1-4
V: TRBV21-1
DNA: TGTGCCAGCAGCAAAGTCCGGTTTAGGAAGGAAAAACTGTTTTTT
CDR3: CASSKVRFRKEKLFF

D: NA
size: many
J: TRBJ1-1
V: TRBV12-3/TRBV12-4
DNA: TGTGCCAGCAGCCCCGGAATTGAAGCTTTCTTT
CDR3: CASSPGIEAFF

D: NA
size: many
J: TRBJ2-3
V: TRBV4-2
DNA: TGTGCCAGCAGCCAAGAAAGCCCAGATACGCAGTATTTT
CDR3: CASSQESPDTQYF

D: NA
size: many
J: TRBJ1-6
V: TRBV15
DNA: TGTGCCAGCCGCCATCAAATGGGGGGCTTCTCCTATAATTCACCCCTCCACTTT
CDR3: CASRHQMGGFSYNSPLHF

D: NA
size: many
J: TRBJ2-5
V: TRBV4-2
DNA: TGTGCCAGCAGCCCGTTCGGGCAGGGCCCAGAGACCCAGTACTTC
CDR3: CASSPFGQGPETQYF

D: NA
size: NA
J: TRBJ1-5
V: TRBV20-1
DNA: TGCAGTGCCATAGGGGAGAGCAATCAGCCCCAGCATTTT
CDR3: CSAIGESNQPQHF

D: NA
size: many
J: TRBJ2-7
V: TRBV6-6
DNA: TGTGCCAGCAGCTACTCGGTGGGCGAGCAGTACTTC
CDR3: CASSYSVGEQYF

D: TRBD2
size: many
J: TRBJ2-3
V: TRBV5-6
DNA: TGTGCCAGCAGCGTCGGGACTAGCGGACTGACAGATACGCAGTATTTT
CDR3: CASSVGTSGLTDTQYF

D: NA
size: few
J: TRBJ1-3
V: TRBV20-1
DNA: TGCAGTGCTAGACAGTCTTTTGGAAACACCATATATTTT
CDR3: CSARQSFGNTIYF

D: TRBD2
size: NA
J: TRBJ2-5
V: TRBV24-1
DNA: TGTGCCACCAGTGATCGTACTAGCGTGATAGCTGAGCAGTACTTC
CDR3: CATSDRTSVIAEQYF

D: TRBD2
size: many
J: TRBJ2-1
V: TRBV20-1
DNA: TGCAGTGCTATCGGGACTAGCGGTGGAATCTCCTACAATGAGCAGTTCTTC
CDR3: CSAIGTSGGISYNEQFF

D: NA
size: NA
J: TRBJ2-2
V: TRBV20-1
DNA: TGCAGTGCTAGAGATAACCTCGACACCGGGGAGCTGTTTTTT
CDR3: CSARDNLDTGELFF

D: NA
size: once
J: TRBJ1-3
V: TRBV6-6
DNA: TGTGCCAGCAGGACATTGGGGGAGGCTGGAAACACCATATATTTT
CDR3: CASRTLGEAGNTIYF

D: TRBD1
size: few
J: TRBJ1-2
V: TRBV7-8
DNA: TGTGCCAGCAGCGAACAGGGACAGGGCTATGGCTACACCTTC
CDR3: CASSEQGQGYGYTF

D: NA
size: many
J: TRBJ2-1
V: TRBV10-3
DNA: TGTGCCATCAGTGAGGAGGAGACGCGTCTGAATGAGCAGTTCTTC
CDR3: CAISEEETRLNEQFF

D: NA
size: few
J: TRBJ2-2
V: TRBV5-1
DNA: TGCGCCACCACGGAGGGGGCCGCGAACACCGGGGAGCTGTTTTTT
CDR3: CATTEGAANTGELFF

D: NA
size: once
J: TRBJ2-2
V: TRBV11-2
DNA: TGTGCCAGCAGCTTACATGGCAGAACGAACACCGGGGAGCTGTTTTTT
CDR3: CASSLHGRTNTGELFF

D: TRBD1
size: NA
J: TRBJ2-7
V: TRBV28
DNA: TGTGCCAGCAGTCGGACAGGGGGCGGACTCAGCTCCTACGAGCAGTACTTC
CDR3: CASSRTGGGLSSYEQYF

D: NA
size: few
J: TRBJ1-1
V: TRBV11-3
DNA: TGTGCCAGCGGAACGGGAGGTGAAGCTTTCTTT
CDR3: CASGTGGEAFF

D: NA
size: many
J: TRBJ1-5
V: TRBV6-5
DNA: TGTGCCAGCAGTTACAGGGGACGCAATCAGCCCCAGCATTTT
CDR3: CASSYRGRNQPQHF

D: NA
size: many
J: TRBJ1-6
V: TRBV12-3/TRBV12-4
DNA: TGTGCCAGCAGGAAACAGATCTATAATTCACCCCTCCACTTT
CDR3: CASRKQIYNSPLHF

D: NA
size: NA
J: TRBJ1-1
V: TRBV2
DNA: TGTGCCAGCAGAAACACAGGGCCGATGAACACTGAAGCTTTCTTT
CDR3: CASRNTGPMNTEAFF